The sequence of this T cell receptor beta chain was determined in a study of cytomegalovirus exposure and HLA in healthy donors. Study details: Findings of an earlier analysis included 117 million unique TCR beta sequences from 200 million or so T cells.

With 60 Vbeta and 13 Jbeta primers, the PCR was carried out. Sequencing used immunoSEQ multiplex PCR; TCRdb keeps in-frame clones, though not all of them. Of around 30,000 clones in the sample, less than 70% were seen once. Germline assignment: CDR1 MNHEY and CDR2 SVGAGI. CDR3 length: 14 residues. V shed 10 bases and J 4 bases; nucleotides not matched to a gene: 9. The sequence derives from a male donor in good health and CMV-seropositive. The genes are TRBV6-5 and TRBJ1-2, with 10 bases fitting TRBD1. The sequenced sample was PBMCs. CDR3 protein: CATGWTGGSYGYTF. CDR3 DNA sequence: TGTGCCACAGGCTGGACAGGGGGGTCCTATGGCTACACCTTC.